Below are 26 T cell receptor beta chains sequenced from a single sample in a study of CD8 T cells in Susac syndrome. cDNA came from around 0.5 to 1 ug RNA primed by random hexamers. From the immunoSEQ multiplex PCR reads, TCRdb called clonotypes with MiXCR, one entry per CDR3 protein. Altogether hundreds of thousands of distinct CDR3 sequences are present, approximately 90% being singletons, with the ten largest covering 0.18%. The sample comprised CD8+ T cells from PBMCs. The receptors were gathered from a human donor with multiple sclerosis.

The chain employs TRBV6-1 and TRBJ2-3; 8 positions match TRBD2. This CDR3 is built from 15 residues. J was trimmed by 6 bases and V by 6 bases; bases with no gene match: 11. CDR1 and CDR2 (germline): MNHNS, SASEGT. The CDR3 DNA reads as TGTGCCAGCAGCATAGTCAGCGGGAGTTCGGATACGCAGTATTTT. Protein sequence: CASSIVSGSSDTQYF.

The chain links TRBV20-1 to TRBJ2-3; 8 bases line up with TRBD1. Germline CDR1 and CDR2: DFQATT and SNEGSKA (reference sequence). The CDR3 runs to 14 residues. Trimming took 5 bases from V and 1 from J; bases not matched to a gene: 5. The CDR3 spells CSAGLGQGTDTQYF. The CDR3 nucleotides are TGCAGTGCTGGGTTGGGACAGGGCACAGATACGCAGTATTTT.

V usage is TRBV2 and J usage is TRBJ2-4; weak D call: TRBD2 (6 bases). The V end lost 8 bases, the J end lost 4 bases, and 9 bases lay between the germline ends. CDR1 is SNHLY and CDR2 is FYNNEI in the germline V gene. This CDR3 spans 12 amino acids. The CDR3 coding sequence is TGTGCCAGCGCCCGGGGGAAAAACATTCAGTACTTC. Encoded protein: CASARGKNIQYF.

This chain connects TRBV20-1 to TRBJ1-2, with TRBD1 matching 8 bases. Germline V gene lookup returns CDR1 DFQATT and CDR2 SNEGSKA (reference sequence). The J segment lost 8 bases and the V segment lost 0 bases, leaving 11 bases of the junction unmatched. The CDR3 extends over 15 amino acids. The CDR3 DNA follows: TGCAGTGCTAGAGAAATAGGGCAGGGGGCCGGGGGCTACACCTTC. Encoded protein: CSAREIGQGAGGYTF.

This clonotype was seen only once. The chain employs TRBV14 and TRBJ2-1, with 9 bases aligning to TRBD2. Germline loops: CDR1 SGHDN, CDR2 FVKESK. This CDR3 is 16 amino acids long. J was trimmed by 0 bases and V by 4 bases; bases with no gene match: 4. The CDR3 protein is CASSRGTSHSYNEQFF. The CDR3 coding sequence is TGTGCCAGCAGCCGAGGGACTAGCCACTCCTACAATGAGCAGTTCTTC.

The chain combines TRBV19 with TRBJ2-2; D is uncertain. Germline assignment: CDR1 LNHDA and CDR2 SQIVND (reference sequence). The CDR3 loop spans 12 amino acids. V lost 2 bases, J lost 6 bases, and 4 bases lay in between. CDR3: CASSIRAGELFF. The CDR3 DNA is TGTGCCAGTAGTATAAGGGCCGGGGAGCTGTTTTTT.

The rearrangement links TRBV29-1 to TRBJ2-1, with 11 bases matching TRBD2. CDR3 size: 14 residues. Trimming cost V 5 bases and J 15 bases; bases outside gene matches: 15. CDR1 is SQVTM, CDR2 ANQGSEA, per germline. The CDR3 loop is CSVQSLAGADGGFF. The CDR3 DNA reads TGCAGCGTTCAGTCACTAGCGGGAGCCGACGGGGGGTTCTTC.

The rearrangement links TRBV20-1 to TRBJ1-2; the D is unclear. The CDR3 has 13 amino acids. Trimming left V 3 bases short and J 4 bases short, with 12 bases between. CDR1 DFQATT and CDR2 SNEGSKA come from the germline V gene (reference sequence). The CDR3 reads CSARVVGGYGYTF. CDR3 nucleotide sequence: TGCAGTGCTAGGGTTGTGGGAGGCTATGGCTACACCTTC.

This clonotype was detected only once. The chain recombines TRBV4-3 with TRBJ2-5, with D possibly matching TRBD2 (6 bases). The CDR3 loop spans 15 amino acids. Trimming left V 0 bases short and J 5 bases short, with 13 bases between. Germline assignment: CDR1 LGHNA and CDR2 YSLEER. The CDR3 sequence: CASSQDKGAGETQYF. The CDR3 nucleotides read TGCGCCAGCAGCCAAGATAAAGGGGCGGGGGAGACCCAGTACTTC.

The rearrangement joins TRBV5-1 to TRBJ2-7, with D possibly being TRBD1 (5 bases). Per germline, CDR1 SGHRS and CDR2 YFSETQ. Trimming shortened V by 4 bases and J by 2 bases, and 10 bases separated the two germline ends. The CDR3 has 13 amino acids. The CDR3 sequence: CASSATEPYEQYF. CDR3 in DNA: TGCGCCAGCAGCGCGACAGAGCCCTACGAGCAGTACTTC.

The V gene is TRBV19, the J gene TRBJ2-7; TRBD2 matches at 8 bases. The germline V gene has CDR1 LNHDA and CDR2 SQIVND (reference sequence). V lost 8 bases, J lost 1 base, and 7 bases stayed unmatched. This CDR3 region has 14 residues. DNA for the CDR3: TGTGCCAGTGCCGCGGCGGGAGGATCCTACGAGCAGTACTTC. It codes for CASAAAGGSYEQYF.

The rearrangement links TRBV20-1 to TRBJ2-4; tentatively, D is TRBD1 or TRBD2 (5 bases each). The CDR3 is 14 residues long. Germline loops: CDR1 DFQATT, CDR2 SNEGSKA (reference sequence). Trimming cost V 1 base and J 1 base, with 8 bases left between them. For the CDR3, the DNA is TGCAGTGCTAGAGGAGAGGGGGCCAAAAACATTCAGTACTTC. Protein product: CSARGEGAKNIQYF.

The rearrangement links TRBV7-8 to TRBJ2-1, with D unresolved. Germline V CDR1 and CDR2: SGHVS, FQNEAQ. The CDR3 totals 17 residues. The V end lost 0 bases, the J end lost 4 bases, and 16 bases lay between the germline ends. The DNA for the CDR3 is TGTGCCAGCAGCTTAGCGATGGTGGGTCCCCGTTACAATGAGCAGTTCTTC. Protein product: CASSLAMVGPRYNEQFF.

The rearrangement joins TRBV7-8 to TRBJ2-3; D might be TRBD2 (6 bases). The CDR3 has 14 amino acids. The V end was cut by 10 bases, the J end by 0 bases, with 14 bases between. Germline loops: CDR1 SGHVS, CDR2 FQNEAQ. CDR3 amino acids: CATNAGPSTDTQYF. Written as DNA, the CDR3 is TGTGCCACCAACGCGGGGCCTAGCACAGATACGCAGTATTTT.

The chain joins TRBV20-1 to TRBJ1-5, with D uncertain. Looked up from germline, CDR1 is DFQATT and CDR2 is SNEGSKA (reference sequence). Deletions cut 0 bases from V and 7 bases from J, with 19 bases between. The CDR3 sequence is 16 residues long. The chain's CDR3 is CSARDPTMVAKQPQHF. CDR3 DNA: TGCAGTGCTAGAGATCCGACCATGGTTGCGAAACAGCCCCAGCATTTT.

The rearrangement links TRBV12-3 or TRBV12-4 to TRBJ2-3; D gene unclear. The CDR3 runs to 13 residues. With 1 base removed from V and 8 bases from J, the gap between germline ends came to 10 bases. The CDR3 region has the DNA TGTGCCAGCAGTTTAGGCCAGACCATTACGCAGTATTTT. It encodes CASSLGQTITQYF.

V gene TRBV6-5 combines with J gene TRBJ2-2, with D possibly TRBD1 on 5 matching bases. CDR1 is MNHEY and CDR2 is SVGAGI in the germline V gene. Trimming shortened V by 0 bases and J by 9 bases, and 14 bases separated the two germline ends. The CDR3 has 15 amino acids. The CDR3 region has the DNA TGTGCCAGCAGTTACTCGCCCCCAGGGCTCAGGGAGCTGTTTTTT. Its protein is CASSYSPPGLRELFF.

The chain links TRBV28 to TRBJ2-3, with TRBD2 as a possible D gene (6 bases). The ends were cut back, 8 bases at V and 2 bases at J, with 11 bases in the middle. The CDR3 is made up of 13 amino acids. Germline assignment: CDR1 MDHEN and CDR2 SYDVKM. This CDR3 is CASGLTPTDTQYF. The CDR3, as DNA: TGTGCCAGCGGACTAACCCCCACAGATACGCAGTATTTT.

This sequence joins TRBV15 and TRBJ1-2; perhaps TRBD1 as D (6 bases). Germline CDR1 reads LNHNV; CDR2 reads YYDKDF (reference sequence). This CDR3 spans 11 amino acids. The V end lost 9 bases, the J end lost 6 bases, and 11 bases lay between the germline ends. This chain's CDR3 is CATGQTNGYTF. CDR3 coding DNA: TGTGCCACAGGACAGACTAATGGCTACACCTTC.

The chain joins TRBV20-1 to TRBJ2-7; no clear D. Trimming took off 5 bases at V and 2 bases at J, with 10 bases between the two ends. Germline V gene lookup returns CDR1 DFQATT and CDR2 SNEGSKA (reference sequence). CDR3 length: 12 amino acids. CDR3 loop: CSADDGTYEQYF. The CDR3 DNA reads TGCAGTGCTGACGACGGAACCTACGAGCAGTACTTC.

The J gene is TRBJ2-7, the V gene TRBV9; no clear D gene. V was pared by 3 bases and J by 5 bases, with 9 bases between. The germline V gene encodes CDR1 SGDLS and CDR2 YYNGEE. The length of the CDR3 is 12 residues. CDR3 sequence (DNA): TGTGCCAGCAGCGACTTAGGAAACGAGCAGTACTTC. Amino acids: CASSDLGNEQYF.

The chain carries TRBV2 and TRBJ1-5; D gene uncertain. This CDR3 comprises 16 residues. From germline, CDR1 is SNHLY and CDR2 FYNNEI. V lost 4 bases and J lost 0, with 13 bases in between. For the CDR3, the DNA is TGTGCCAGCAGTGTTCTCACGCCTAATAGCAATCAGCCCCAGCATTTT. Protein sequence: CASSVLTPNSNQPQHF.

This sequence joins TRBV27 and TRBJ1-5; tentative D call: TRBD1 (5 bases). The CDR3 extends over 16 amino acids. Trimming cost V 3 bases and J 2 bases, with 14 bases left between them. Germline V gene sequence: CDR1 MNHEY, CDR2 SMNVEV (reference sequence). CDR3 region: CASSFNGGDGNQPQHF. The DNA for the CDR3 is TGTGCCAGCAGTTTTAACGGCGGGGACGGCAATCAGCCCCAGCATTTT.

V gene TRBV4-3 combines with J gene TRBJ2-1; D not resolved. Trimming stripped 5 bases from V and 3 bases from J, with 14 bases between. The CDR3 contains 15 residues. CDR1 is LGHNA, CDR2 YSLEER, per germline. CDR3 amino acids: CASSSERNVYNEQFF. The DNA for the CDR3 is TGCGCCAGCAGCTCAGAGCGAAATGTCTACAATGAGCAGTTCTTC.

This clonotype is a singleton in its sample. J is TRBJ2-1 and V is TRBV5-5, with D perhaps matching TRBD2 (6 bases). Trimming left V 4 bases short and J 12 bases short, with 23 bases between. The CDR3 contains 15 residues. CDR1 and CDR2 (germline): SGHKS, YYEKEE (reference sequence). The CDR3 loop is CASSLGSGRIMGQFF. The CDR3 bases are TGTGCCAGCAGCCTGGGATCCGGGAGAATCATGGGGCAGTTCTTC.

This chain uses TRBV3-1 with TRBJ2-1, with D tentatively TRBD2 (5 bases). CDR1 is LGHDT and CDR2 is YNNKEL in the germline V gene (reference sequence). The CDR3 sequence is 16 residues long. Trimming cost V 2 bases and J 4 bases, with 15 bases left between them. This CDR3 is CASSQRSGRLYNEQFF. The CDR3 nucleotides are TGTGCCAGCAGCCAACGGTCGGGGAGATTGTACAATGAGCAGTTCTTC.